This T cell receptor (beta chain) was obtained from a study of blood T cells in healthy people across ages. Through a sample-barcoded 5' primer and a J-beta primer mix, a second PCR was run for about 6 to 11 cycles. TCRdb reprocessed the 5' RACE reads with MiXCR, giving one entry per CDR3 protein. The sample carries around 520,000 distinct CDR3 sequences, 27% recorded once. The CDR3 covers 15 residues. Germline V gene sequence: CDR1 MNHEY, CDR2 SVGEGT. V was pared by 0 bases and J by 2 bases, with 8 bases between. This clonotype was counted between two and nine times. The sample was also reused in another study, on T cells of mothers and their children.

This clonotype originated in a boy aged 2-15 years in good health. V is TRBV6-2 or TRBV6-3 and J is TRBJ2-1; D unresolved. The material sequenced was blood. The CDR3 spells CASSYSRDTYNEQFF. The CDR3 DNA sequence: TGTGCCAGCAGTTACTCTAGGGATACCTACAATGAGCAGTTCTTC.